This TCR beta chain was captured in a study of T cell repertoires in cytomegalovirus infection. Study summary: CMV infection and matching HLA type were both indicated by public TCR beta signatures. Study-level results: Predominance within the ex vivo response was attributable to HLA-C-restricted CMV-specific TCR beta clonotypes. Cumulated frequencies of public TCR beta families served to identify carriers of CMV plus the relevant HLA.

TCRdb used MiXCR to reprocess the reads, holding one entry per CDR3 protein. The sample holds about 740,000 distinct CDR3 sequences, roughly a third seen once. This clonotype turned up a few times. The target antigen is unknown. From germline, CDR1 is MDHEN and CDR2 SYDVKM. V shed 6 bases and J shed 5 bases, with 10 bases lying between them. There are 13 residues in the CDR3. The specimen sequenced was PBMCs. The receptor was derived from a human donor in good health (CMV status not recorded). Some clones in this sample may be carry-over from other donors' samples. The J gene is TRBJ2-2, the V gene TRBV28; tentative D call: TRBD1 (5 bases). In DNA, the CDR3 is TGTGCCAGCAGGATCGCAGGGACCGGGGAGCTGTTTTTT. Translated: CASRIAGTGELFF. Filled out from reference TRBV28 and TRBJ2-2, the complete variable domain reads DVKVTQSSRYLVKRTGEKVFLECVQDMDHENMFWYRQDPGLGLRLIYFSYDVKMKEKGDIPEGYSVSREKKERFSLILESASTNQTSMYLCASRIAGTGELFFGEGSRLTVL.